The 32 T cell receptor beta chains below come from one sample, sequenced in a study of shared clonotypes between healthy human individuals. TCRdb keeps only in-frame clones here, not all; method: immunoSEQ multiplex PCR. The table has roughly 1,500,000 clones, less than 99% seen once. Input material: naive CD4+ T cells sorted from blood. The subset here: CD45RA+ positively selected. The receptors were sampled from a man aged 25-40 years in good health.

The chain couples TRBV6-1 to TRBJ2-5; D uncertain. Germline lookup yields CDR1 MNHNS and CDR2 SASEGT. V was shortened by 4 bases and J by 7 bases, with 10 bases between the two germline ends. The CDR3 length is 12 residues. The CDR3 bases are TGTGCCAGCAGTGTCGATACTGGGACCCAGTACTTC. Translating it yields CASSVDTGTQYF.

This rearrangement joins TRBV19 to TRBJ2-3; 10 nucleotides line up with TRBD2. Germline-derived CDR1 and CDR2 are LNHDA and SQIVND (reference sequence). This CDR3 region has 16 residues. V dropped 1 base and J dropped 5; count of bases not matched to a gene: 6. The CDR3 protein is CASSIGLAGQLDTQYF. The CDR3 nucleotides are TGTGCCAGTAGTATAGGACTAGCGGGTCAATTAGATACGCAGTATTTT.

The CDR3 coding sequence is TGTGCCAGTAGTAGGGCCCTCGGGCCACAGCCCCAGCATTTT. Protein product: CASSRALGPQPQHF. The rearrangement joins TRBV19 to TRBJ1-5, with unresolved D. CDR1 LNHDA and CDR2 SQIVND come from the germline V gene (reference sequence). This CDR3 has 14 residues. The V end lost 4 bases, the J end lost 7 bases, and 14 bases lay between the germline ends. The variable domain in full, completed from reference TRBV19 and TRBJ1-5, reads DGGITQSPKYLFRKEGQNVTLSCEQNLNHDAMYWYRQDPGQGLRLIYYSQIVNDFQKGDIAEGYSVSREKKESFPLTVTSAQKNPTAFYLCASSRALGPQPQHFGDGTRLSIL.

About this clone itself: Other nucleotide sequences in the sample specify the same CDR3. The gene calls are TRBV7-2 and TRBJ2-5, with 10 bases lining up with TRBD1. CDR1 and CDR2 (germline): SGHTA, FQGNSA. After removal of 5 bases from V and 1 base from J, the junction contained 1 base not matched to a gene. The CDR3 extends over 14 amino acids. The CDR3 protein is CASSRDRGQETQYF. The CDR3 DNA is TGTGCCAGCAGCCGGGACAGGGGCCAAGAGACCCAGTACTTC.

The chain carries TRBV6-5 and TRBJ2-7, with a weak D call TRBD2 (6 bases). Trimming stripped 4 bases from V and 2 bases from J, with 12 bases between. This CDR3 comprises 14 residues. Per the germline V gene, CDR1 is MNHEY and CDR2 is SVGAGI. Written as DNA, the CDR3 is TGTGCCAGCAGTTTCGCGGGGCTAACCTACGAGCAGTACTTC. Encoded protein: CASSFAGLTYEQYF.

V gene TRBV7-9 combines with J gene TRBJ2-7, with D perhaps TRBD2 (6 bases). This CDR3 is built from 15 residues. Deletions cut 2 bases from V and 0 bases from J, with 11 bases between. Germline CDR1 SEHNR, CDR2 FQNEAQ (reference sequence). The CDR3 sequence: CASSLRGKSSYEQYF. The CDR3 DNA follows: TGTGCCAGCAGCTTACGCGGGAAGAGCTCCTACGAGCAGTACTTC.

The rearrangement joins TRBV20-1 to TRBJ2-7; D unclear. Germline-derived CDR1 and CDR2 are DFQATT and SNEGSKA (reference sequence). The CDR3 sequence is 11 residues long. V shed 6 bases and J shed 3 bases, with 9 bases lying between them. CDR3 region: CSAVRSYEQYF. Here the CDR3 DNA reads TGCAGTGCAGTAAGGAGCTACGAGCAGTACTTC.

The CDR3 region has the DNA TGTGCCAGCAGCGTAAGGGCAGGGGTCTCTGGAAACACCATATATTTT. Translation gives CASSVRAGVSGNTIYF. V gene TRBV9 combines with J gene TRBJ1-3, with D perhaps TRBD1 (6 bases). Germline V CDR1 and CDR2: SGDLS, YYNGEE. This CDR3 is 16 amino acids long. V lost 1 base to trimming and J lost 0 bases, with 11 bases between them.

The CDR3 is CASSRQGIPNYYGYTF. The CDR3 nucleotides are TGTGCCAGCAGCCGGCAGGGAATACCCAACTACTATGGCTACACCTTC. This sequence joins TRBV7-9 and TRBJ1-2; perhaps TRBD1 as D (5 bases). From germline, CDR1 is SEHNR and CDR2 FQNEAQ (reference sequence). Trimming removed 5 bases from V and 3 bases from J, with 19 bases in between. The CDR3 length is 16 residues.

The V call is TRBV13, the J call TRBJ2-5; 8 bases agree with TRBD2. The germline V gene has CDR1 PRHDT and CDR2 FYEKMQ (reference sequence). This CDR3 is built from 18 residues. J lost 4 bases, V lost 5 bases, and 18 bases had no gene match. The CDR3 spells CASSGGEWARTSRETQYF. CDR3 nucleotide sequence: TGTGCCAGCAGCGGAGGGGAGTGGGCCCGGACTAGCCGAGAGACCCAGTACTTC.

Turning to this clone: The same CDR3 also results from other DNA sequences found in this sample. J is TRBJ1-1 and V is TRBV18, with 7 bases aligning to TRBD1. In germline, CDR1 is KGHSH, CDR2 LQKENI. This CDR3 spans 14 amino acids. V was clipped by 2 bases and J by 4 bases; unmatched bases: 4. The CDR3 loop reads CASSPRQGGTEAFF. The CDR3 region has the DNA TGTGCCAGCTCACCAAGACAGGGAGGCACTGAAGCTTTCTTT.

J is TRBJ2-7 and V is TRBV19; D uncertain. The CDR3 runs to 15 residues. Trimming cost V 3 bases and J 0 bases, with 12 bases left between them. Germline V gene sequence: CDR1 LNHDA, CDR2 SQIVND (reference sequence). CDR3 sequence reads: CASSMSPLSSYEQYF. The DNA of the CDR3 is TGTGCCAGTAGTATGTCTCCCTTGAGCTCCTACGAGCAGTACTTC.

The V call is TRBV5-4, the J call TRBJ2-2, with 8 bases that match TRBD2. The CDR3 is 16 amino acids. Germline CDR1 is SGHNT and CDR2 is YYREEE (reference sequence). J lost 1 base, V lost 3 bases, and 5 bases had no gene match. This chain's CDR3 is CASSSGTSRNTGELFF. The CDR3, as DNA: TGTGCCAGCAGCTCAGGGACTAGTCGGAACACCGGGGAGCTGTTTTTT.

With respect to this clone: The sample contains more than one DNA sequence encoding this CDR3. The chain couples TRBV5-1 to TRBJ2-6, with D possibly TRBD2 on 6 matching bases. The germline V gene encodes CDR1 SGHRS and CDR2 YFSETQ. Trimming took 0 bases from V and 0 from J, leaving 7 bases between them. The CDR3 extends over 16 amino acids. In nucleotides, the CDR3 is TGCGCCAGCAGCTTGGTTAGCGGCTCTGGGGCCAACGTCCTGACTTTC. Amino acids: CASSLVSGSGANVLTF.

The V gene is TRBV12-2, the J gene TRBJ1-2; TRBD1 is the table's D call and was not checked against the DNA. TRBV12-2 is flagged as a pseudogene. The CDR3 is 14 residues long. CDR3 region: CASRLLIQLYGYTF. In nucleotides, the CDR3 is TGTGCAAGTCGTCTTCTGATACAGCTATATGGCTACACCTTC.

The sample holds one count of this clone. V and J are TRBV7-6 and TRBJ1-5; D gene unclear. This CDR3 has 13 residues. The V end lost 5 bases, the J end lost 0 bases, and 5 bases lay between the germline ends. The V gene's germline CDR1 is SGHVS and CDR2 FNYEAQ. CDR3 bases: TGTGCCAGCAGCCGGGGTAGCAATCAGCCCCAGCATTTT. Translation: CASSRGSNQPQHF.

This CDR3 is CASSLTGDSFGEQFF. In DNA, the CDR3 is TGTGCCAGCAGCTTAACGGGAGACTCGTTTGGTGAGCAGTTCTTC. V and J are TRBV7-3 and TRBJ2-1; D is perhaps TRBD2 (5 bases). The V gene lost 0 bases and the J gene lost 9 bases, with 15 bases spanning the gap. The CDR3 contains 15 residues. Per the germline V gene, CDR1 is SGHTA and CDR2 is FQGTGA.

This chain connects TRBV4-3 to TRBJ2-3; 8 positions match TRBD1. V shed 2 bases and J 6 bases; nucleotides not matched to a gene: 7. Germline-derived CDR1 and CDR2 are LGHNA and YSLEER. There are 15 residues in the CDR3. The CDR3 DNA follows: TGCGCCAGCAGCCAAAGTTCCAGGGGGCGGGATACGCAGTATTTT. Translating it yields CASSQSSRGRDTQYF.

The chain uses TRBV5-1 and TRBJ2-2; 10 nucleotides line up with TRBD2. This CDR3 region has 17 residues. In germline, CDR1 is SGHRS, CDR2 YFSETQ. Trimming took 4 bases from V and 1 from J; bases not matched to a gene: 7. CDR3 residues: CASSIPLAGGNTGELFF. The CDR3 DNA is TGCGCCAGCAGCATACCTTTAGCGGGAGGGAACACCGGGGAGCTGTTTTTT.

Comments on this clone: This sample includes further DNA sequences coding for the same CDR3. The chain's CDR3 is CASSLAGTNTGELFF. The CDR3 DNA follows: TGCGCCAGCAGCTTGGCGGGAACGAACACCGGGGAGCTGTTTTTT. The J gene is TRBJ2-2, the V gene TRBV5-1; possibly TRBD2 for D (5 bases). Germline CDR1 SGHRS, CDR2 YFSETQ. Trimming removed 0 bases from V and 0 bases from J, with 6 bases in between. The CDR3 length is 15 residues.

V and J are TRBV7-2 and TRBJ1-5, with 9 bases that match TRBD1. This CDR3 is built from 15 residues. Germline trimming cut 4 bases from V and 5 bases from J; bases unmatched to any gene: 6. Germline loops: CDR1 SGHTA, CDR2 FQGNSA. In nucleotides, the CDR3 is TGTGCCAGCAGCTCCTCCGGGACAGGGTATCAGCCCCAGCATTTT. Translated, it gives CASSSSGTGYQPQHF.

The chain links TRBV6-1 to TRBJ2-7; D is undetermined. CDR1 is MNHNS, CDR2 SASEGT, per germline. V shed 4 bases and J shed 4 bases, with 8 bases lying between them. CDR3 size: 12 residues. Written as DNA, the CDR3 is TGTGCCAGCAGTGTAATAAATTACGAGCAGTACTTC. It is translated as CASSVINYEQYF.

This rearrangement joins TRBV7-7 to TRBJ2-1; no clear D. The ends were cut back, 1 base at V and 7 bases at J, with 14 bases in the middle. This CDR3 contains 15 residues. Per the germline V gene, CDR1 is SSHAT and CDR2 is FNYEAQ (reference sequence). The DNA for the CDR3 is TGTGCCAGCAGCTTAGATGGTCTAGTTGGGAATGAGCAGTTCTTC. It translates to CASSLDGLVGNEQFF.

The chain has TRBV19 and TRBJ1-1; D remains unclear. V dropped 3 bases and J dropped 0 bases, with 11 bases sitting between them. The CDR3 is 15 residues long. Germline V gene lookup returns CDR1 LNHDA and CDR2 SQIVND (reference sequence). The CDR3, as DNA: TGTGCCAGTAGTATGAGCACCTCGTTGAACACTGAAGCTTTCTTT. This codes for CASSMSTSLNTEAFF.

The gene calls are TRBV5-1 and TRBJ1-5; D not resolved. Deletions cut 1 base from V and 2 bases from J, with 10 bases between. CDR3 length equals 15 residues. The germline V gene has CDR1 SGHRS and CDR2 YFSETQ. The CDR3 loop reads CASSLLAGGNQPQHF. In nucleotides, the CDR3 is TGCGCCAGCAGCTTGTTGGCAGGAGGCAATCAGCCCCAGCATTTT.

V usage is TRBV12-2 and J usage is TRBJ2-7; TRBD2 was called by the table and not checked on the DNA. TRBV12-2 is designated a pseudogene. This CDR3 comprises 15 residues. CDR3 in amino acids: CASRPSGGGAYEQYF. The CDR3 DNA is TGTGCAAGTCGCCCTTCGGGCGGCGGGGCTTACGAGCAGTACTTC.

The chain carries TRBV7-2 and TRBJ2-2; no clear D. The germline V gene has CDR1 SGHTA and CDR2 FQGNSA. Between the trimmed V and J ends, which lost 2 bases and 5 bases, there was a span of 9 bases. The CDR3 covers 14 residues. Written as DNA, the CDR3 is TGTGCCAGCAGCTTAAGGTTGGGGACCGGGGAGCTGTTTTTT. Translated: CASSLRLGTGELFF.

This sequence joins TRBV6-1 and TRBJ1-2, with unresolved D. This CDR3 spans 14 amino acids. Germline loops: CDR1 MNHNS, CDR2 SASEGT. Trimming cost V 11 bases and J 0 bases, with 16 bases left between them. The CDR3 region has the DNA TGTGCCGGTAGAAAGGGCATAGCTAACTATGGCTACACCTTC. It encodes CAGRKGIANYGYTF.

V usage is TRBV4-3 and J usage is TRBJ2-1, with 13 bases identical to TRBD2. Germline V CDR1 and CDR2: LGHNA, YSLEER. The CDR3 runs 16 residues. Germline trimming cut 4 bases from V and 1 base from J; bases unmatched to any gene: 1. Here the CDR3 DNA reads TGCGCCAGCAGCCGGGGACTAGCGGGATCCTACAATGAGCAGTTCTTC. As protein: CASSRGLAGSYNEQFF.

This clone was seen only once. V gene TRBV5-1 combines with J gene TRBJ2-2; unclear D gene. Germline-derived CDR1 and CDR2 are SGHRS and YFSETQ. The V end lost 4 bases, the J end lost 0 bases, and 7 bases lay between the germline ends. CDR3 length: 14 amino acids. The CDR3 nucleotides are TGCGCCAGCAGCGGGTTTACGAACACCGGGGAGCTGTTTTTT. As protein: CASSGFTNTGELFF.

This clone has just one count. The CDR3 DNA reads as TGCGCCAGCAGCCATGGAAGCGGAAACACTGAAGCTTTCTTT. Protein: CASSHGSGNTEAFF. The chain carries TRBV5-1 and TRBJ1-1; D gene uncertain. The CDR3 consists of 14 residues. The V end was cut by 4 bases, the J end by 2 bases, with 12 bases between. Germline V gives CDR1 SGHRS, CDR2 YFSETQ.

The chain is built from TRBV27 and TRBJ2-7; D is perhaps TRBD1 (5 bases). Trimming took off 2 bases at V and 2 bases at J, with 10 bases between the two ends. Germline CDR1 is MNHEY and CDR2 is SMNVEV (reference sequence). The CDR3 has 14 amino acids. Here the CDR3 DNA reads TGTGCCAGCAGTTTAGCAGGGATGCCCTACGAGCAGTACTTC. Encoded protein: CASSLAGMPYEQYF.